Below are 29 T cell receptor beta chains sequenced from a single sample in a study of T cells after yellow fever vaccination. TCRdb re-analysed the 5' RACE reads in MiXCR, keeping a single row per CDR3 protein. Found here are around 320,000 distinct CDR3 sequences, 3.5% to 4.5% of them singletons; the top ten hold roughly 21%. Source: PBMCs, taken 15 days after the yellow fever booster vaccination. The source of these receptors is a man between 18 and 35 years old who received the YFV17D yellow fever vaccine.

This clonotype came up many times. The V call is TRBV29-1, the J call TRBJ2-5; D unresolved. The germline V and J ends were trimmed by 3 bases and 3 bases, with 11 bases remaining between them. The CDR3 runs 13 residues. Germline loops: CDR1 SQVTM, CDR2 ANQGSEA. This chain's CDR3 is CSVESEAEETQYF. CDR3 in DNA: TGCAGCGTTGAGTCGGAAGCCGAAGAGACCCAGTACTTC. Full variable domain (remainder filled in from reference TRBV29-1 and TRBJ2-5): SAVISQKPSRDICQRGTSLTIQCQVDSQVTMMFWYRQQPGQSLTLIATANQGSEATYESGFVIDKFPISRPNLTFSTLTVSNMSPEDSSIYLCSVESEAEETQYFGPGTRLLVL.

The CDR3 DNA follows: TGTGCCAGCAGCCCCCTCGCGGTGATGAACACTGAAGCTTTCTTT. It translates to CASSPLAVMNTEAFF. V and J are TRBV7-2 and TRBJ1-1; D not resolved. V was pared by 5 bases and J by 0 bases, with 13 bases between. CDR1 is SGHTA, CDR2 FQGNSA, per germline. This CDR3 contains 15 residues.

This clonotype has only a few counts. The CDR3: CAWTIGTGPSPLHF. Written as DNA, the CDR3 is TGTGCCTGGACTATAGGGACAGGGCCATCACCCCTCCACTTT. The genes are TRBV30 and TRBJ1-6, with 9 bases identical to TRBD1. This CDR3 comprises 14 residues. Losses at the gene ends were 4 bases for V and 10 bases for J; bases not matched to a gene: 8. Germline V gene sequence: CDR1 GTSNPN, CDR2 SVGIG (reference sequence).

This clonotype was seen repeatedly, ten times or more. The rearrangement joins TRBV6-5 to TRBJ1-1, with a tentative D call TRBD1 (6 bases). V lost 5 bases and J lost 0, with 13 bases in between. This CDR3 is built from 15 residues. Germline lookup yields CDR1 MNHEY and CDR2 SVGAGI. This CDR3 is CASSRSQGMNTEAFF. The CDR3 DNA sequence: TGTGCCAGCAGTCGATCACAGGGTATGAACACTGAAGCTTTCTTT.

The chain carries TRBV5-6 and TRBJ1-1; D is uncertain. The V end lost 2 bases, the J end lost 5 bases, and 7 bases lay between the germline ends. Germline V gene sequence: CDR1 SGHDT, CDR2 YYEEEE. The CDR3 totals 12 residues. CDR3 residues: CASSFLPTEAFF. In nucleotides, the CDR3 is TGTGCCAGCAGCTTTTTACCTACTGAAGCTTTCTTT. The full variable domain, rest sourced from reference TRBV5-6 and TRBJ1-1, is DAGVTQSPTHLIKTRGQQVTLRCSPKSGHDTVSWYQQALGQGPQFIFQYYEEEERQRGNFPDRFSGHQFPNYSSELNVNALLLGDSALYLCASSFLPTEAFFGQGTRLTVV.

The sample holds many counts of this clonotype. CDR3 coding DNA: TGTGCCAGCAGTTACCCAGAGGCCGGCTATGGCTACACCTTC. Amino acid sequence: CASSYPEAGYGYTF. The chain is built from TRBV6-2 or TRBV6-3 and TRBJ1-2; D call uncertain. Per germline, CDR1 MNHEY and CDR2 SVGEGT. Trimming pared 2 bases from V and 4 bases from J, leaving 11 bases between. CDR3 length: 14 residues.

This clonotype was picked up a small number of times. The chain links TRBV21-1 to TRBJ2-7; the D call TRBD2 from the table was never checked on the DNA. TRBV21-1 is noted as a pseudogene. This CDR3 spans 15 amino acids. The DNA of the CDR3 is TGTGCCAGCAGCACCAACTGTCGGGGGAGGGACGAGCAGTACGTC. Amino acids: CASSTNCRGRDEQYV.

The sample holds a few counts of this clonotype. The chain has TRBV10-3 and TRBJ2-1, with 12 bases that match TRBD2. With V trimmed by 3 bases and J by 9 bases, 6 bases remained unmatched. CDR3 length equals 15 residues. The germline V gene has CDR1 ENHRY and CDR2 SYGVKD. The CDR3 loop reads CAISDLAGGHTEQFF. The CDR3 DNA sequence: TGTGCCATCAGTGATCTAGCGGGGGGGCATACTGAGCAGTTCTTC.

This chain uses TRBV4-3 with TRBJ2-3; possibly TRBD1 for D (6 bases). The CDR3 runs 16 residues. CDR1 LGHNA and CDR2 YSLEER come from the germline V gene. V lost 0 bases, J lost 4 bases, and 14 bases lay in between. The chain's CDR3 is CASSQDTRQAADTQYF. The CDR3 DNA sequence: TGCGCCAGCAGCCAAGACACCAGACAGGCGGCAGATACGCAGTATTTT.

This clonotype was observed a few times. The chain employs TRBV11-1 and TRBJ1-2; D is uncertain. Trimming pared 5 bases from V and 4 bases from J, leaving 17 bases between. There are 15 residues in the CDR3. Germline loops: CDR1 SGHAT, CDR2 FQDESV (reference sequence). CDR3 sequence (DNA): TGTGCCAGCAGCCTGGGAGGGCGCGACCGCTATGGCTACACCTTC. Translation: CASSLGGRDRYGYTF. Together with reference TRBV11-1 and TRBJ1-2, the CDR3 gives the full variable domain: EAEVAQSPRYKITEKSQAVAFWCDPISGHATLYWYRQILGQGPELLVQFQDESVVDDSQLPKDRFSAERLKGVDSTLKIQPAELGDSAMYLCASSLGGRDRYGYTFGSGTRLTVV.

The chain couples TRBV5-1 to TRBJ1-5; 7 bases match TRBD1. Per germline, CDR1 SGHRS and CDR2 YFSETQ. J lost 0 bases, V lost 4 bases, and 4 bases had no gene match. The CDR3 extends over 15 amino acids. CDR3 bases: TGCGCCAGCAGCCTGACAGGGAATAGCAATCAGCCCCAGCATTTT. As protein: CASSLTGNSNQPQHF.

This clonotype was counted between two and nine times. The CDR3 loop reads CASRSGNTIYF. CDR3 DNA sequence: TGTGCCAGCAGGTCTGGAAACACCATATATTTT. The V call is TRBV12-3 or TRBV12-4, the J call TRBJ1-3; D gene ambiguous. This CDR3 region has 11 residues. The V end lost 6 bases, the J end lost 1 base, and 1 base lay between the germline ends.

This clonotype was counted ten times or more. This chain joins TRBV6-2 or TRBV6-3 and TRBJ1-4; D may be TRBD1 (5 bases). V lost 1 base, J lost 13 bases, and 10 bases lay in between. Germline CDR1 is MNHEY and CDR2 is SVGEGT. The CDR3 spans 12 residues. The CDR3, as DNA: TGTGCCAGCAGTTACTGGGACCGGCGACTGTTTTTT. It translates to CASSYWDRRLFF.

This clonotype was seen more than once but under ten times. This chain uses TRBV6-5 with TRBJ1-2; D not certain. V was cut by 7 bases and J by 2 bases, with 17 bases left in between. The CDR3 is made up of 15 amino acids. The V gene's germline CDR1 is MNHEY and CDR2 SVGAGI. The CDR3 bases are TGTGCCAGCACTAACCCCGAGCTAGCCAACTATGGCTACACCTTC. This translates into CASTNPELANYGYTF.

This clonotype showed up many times. This chain uses TRBV2 with TRBJ2-3; 7 bases match TRBD1. Germline CDR1 SNHLY, CDR2 FYNNEI. Losses at the gene ends were 7 bases for V and 2 bases for J; bases not matched to a gene: 6. The CDR3 totals 14 residues. The CDR3 reads CASTGQTITDTQYF. Here the CDR3 DNA reads TGTGCCAGCACGGGACAGACGATCACAGATACGCAGTATTTT.

This clonotype was counted many times. The chain employs TRBV7-2 and TRBJ2-1, with TRBD2 identical over 10 bases. The CDR3 sequence is 15 residues long. Trimming cost V 1 base and J 9 bases; bases outside gene matches: 6. Per germline, CDR1 SGHTA and CDR2 FQGNSA. The CDR3 coding sequence is TGTGCCAGCAGCTTAGGGCTAGCGGGGGATTCTGAGCAGTTCTTC. Translating gives CASSLGLAGDSEQFF.

This clonotype was seen at least ten times. The chain employs TRBV6-2 or TRBV6-3 and TRBJ2-7, with a tentative D call TRBD2 (5 bases). Germline V gene lookup returns CDR1 MNHEY and CDR2 SVGEGT. Deletions cut 2 bases from V and 0 bases from J, with 14 bases between. The CDR3 extends over 16 amino acids. CDR3 loop: CASSYPLTGSSYEQYF. CDR3 nucleotide sequence: TGTGCCAGCAGTTACCCCCTCACGGGAAGCTCCTACGAGCAGTACTTC.

The chain employs TRBV7-9 and TRBJ1-6; TRBD1 is a possible D gene (5 bases). Germline CDR1 and CDR2: SEHNR and FQNEAQ (reference sequence). The CDR3 runs to 14 residues. The V end was cut by 4 bases, the J end by 7 bases, with 11 bases between. The CDR3 spells CASSSWGGNSPLHF. The CDR3, as DNA: TGTGCCAGCAGCTCCTGGGGGGGGAATTCACCCCTCCACTTT.

This chain connects TRBV3-1 to TRBJ2-3; D gene ambiguous. Between the trimmed V and J ends, which lost 2 bases and 7 bases, there was a span of 4 bases. The CDR3 consists of 11 residues. Looked up from germline, CDR1 is LGHDT and CDR2 is YNNKEL (reference sequence). CDR3 sequence (DNA): TGTGCCAGCAGCCAATTCCATACGCAGTATTTT. Its protein product is CASSQFHTQYF.

The chain uses TRBV6-5 and TRBJ2-3; 7 nucleotides agree with TRBD1. CDR3 size: 16 residues. CDR1 is MNHEY and CDR2 is SVGAGI in the germline V gene. With 4 bases clipped from V and 5 bases from J, the junction kept 12 bases outside the gene matches. As DNA, the CDR3 is TGTGCCAGCAGTTCGACCCCAACAGGGGCGATAGATACGCAGTATTTT. This encodes CASSSTPTGAIDTQYF.

This clonotype was seen repeatedly, ten times or more. V gene TRBV20-1 combines with J gene TRBJ1-5; TRBD1 might be the D (6 bases). Germline V gene sequence: CDR1 DFQATT, CDR2 SNEGSKA (reference sequence). CDR3 length equals 15 residues. The V end was cut by 2 bases, the J end by 4 bases, with 15 bases between. CDR3 nucleotide sequence: TGCAGTGCTAGAATTCAGGGGCGGGGGAATCAGCCCCAGCATTTT. Its protein product is CSARIQGRGNQPQHF.

The sample holds many counts of this clonotype. The chain employs TRBV6-2 or TRBV6-3 and TRBJ2-1; TRBD1 agrees at 10 bases. Germline CDR1 MNHEY, CDR2 SVGEGT. The CDR3 is 15 amino acids. V lost 0 bases and J lost 8; bases outside the gene matches: 4. For the CDR3, the DNA is TGTGCCAGCAGTTACTCGTCGGGACAGGGGTATGAGCAGTTCTTC. Translation gives CASSYSSGQGYEQFF.

This clonotype was observed many times. V usage is TRBV7-2 and J usage is TRBJ2-4; 9 bases map to TRBD2. The germline V gene has CDR1 SGHTA and CDR2 FQGNSA. Trimming at V came to 3 bases and at J to 5 bases, leaving 5 bases not matched to a gene. The CDR3 is 15 amino acids. CDR3 DNA: TGTGCCAGCAGCTTGCCGCGGGGGGGCCAAAACATTCAGTACTTC. Translation: CASSLPRGGQNIQYF.

The J gene is TRBJ1-6, the V gene TRBV7-9; D gene unclear. CDR1 and CDR2 (germline): SEHNR, FQNEAQ (reference sequence). This CDR3 has 13 residues. V was trimmed by 1 base and J by 6 bases, leaving 4 bases between them. CDR3 sequence: CASSLGVNSPLHF. The DNA of the CDR3 is TGTGCCAGCAGCTTAGGGGTTAATTCACCCCTCCACTTT.

The chain employs TRBV6-1 and TRBJ1-2; 7 nucleotides match TRBD1. CDR3 size: 15 residues. J lost 2 bases, V lost 7 bases, and 10 bases had no gene match. The V gene's germline CDR1 is MNHNS and CDR2 SASEGT. The CDR3 reads CASTEQGLGNYGYTF. The CDR3 DNA is TGTGCCAGCACCGAACAGGGGCTGGGGAACTATGGCTACACCTTC.

A few counts support this clonotype. The chain has TRBV23-1 and TRBJ2-7; a possible D gene is TRBD2 (5 bases). TRBV23-1 is assigned to the ORF class and has an uncertain function. V lost 4 bases, J lost 0 bases, and 13 bases lay in between. This CDR3 comprises 15 residues. The CDR3 reads CASSPHMGSSYEQYF. The CDR3 bases are TGCGCCAGCAGTCCCCATATGGGGAGCTCCTACGAGCAGTACTTC.

This clonotype has at least ten counts. The genes are TRBV6-5 and TRBJ1-6; D gene uncertain. Germline V lookup: CDR1 MNHEY, CDR2 SVGAGI. Trimming removed 0 bases at V and 13 bases at J, with 16 bases between. There are 15 residues in the CDR3. Here the CDR3 reads CASSYSSGHKGPLHF. CDR3 DNA: TGTGCCAGCAGTTACTCGTCTGGGCACAAAGGGCCCCTCCACTTT.

This clonotype was picked up many times. This chain uses TRBV5-4 with TRBJ1-2; weak D call: TRBD1 (5 bases). CDR3 length: 12 residues. V shed 1 base and J shed 6 bases, with 7 bases lying between them. Germline assignment: CDR1 SGHNT and CDR2 YYREEE (reference sequence). CDR3 nucleotides: TGTGCCAGCAGCTTGACGGGACATGGCTACACCTTC. Its translation: CASSLTGHGYTF.

This clonotype was seen many times. The genes are TRBV13 and TRBJ2-7; no definite D call. With 5 bases removed from V and 5 bases from J, the gap between germline ends came to 22 bases. The CDR3 has 16 residues. In germline, CDR1 is PRHDT, CDR2 FYEKMQ (reference sequence). The DNA of the CDR3 is TGTGCCAGCAGCGAACGCGAACTGGTTAGGGTGGACGAGCAGTACTTC. Amino acid sequence: CASSERELVRVDEQYF.